The T cell receptor (beta chain) under discussion was sequenced for a study of radiotherapy plus CTLA-4 blockade in lung cancer. Trimming cost V 3 bases and J 4 bases, with 4 bases left between them. This CDR3 spans 12 amino acids. CDR1 and CDR2 from the germline V gene are SEHNR and FQNEAQ (reference sequence). Only in-frame clones appear in the TCRdb table, and some are missing; sequencing was by immunoSEQ multiplex PCR. The sample records tens of thousands of clones, roughly 77% being singletons. The receptor comes from a human donor with non-small cell lung cancer who had stable disease on radiotherapy plus ipilimumab. This chain uses TRBV7-9 with TRBJ1-5; D gene ambiguous. The sequences come from peripheral blood, collected from a patient treated with radiotherapy plus ipilimumab. The CDR3 region is CASSFLNQPQHF. The CDR3 nucleotides read TGTGCCAGCAGCTTCTTAAATCAGCCCCAGCATTTT. Supplemented by reference TRBV7-9 and TRBJ1-5, the full variable domain reads DTGVSQNPRHKITKRGQNVTFRCDPISEHNRLYWYRQTLGQGPEFLTYFQNEAQLEKSRLLSDRFSAERPKGSFSTLEIQRTEQGDSAMYLCASSFLNQPQHFGDGTRLSIL.